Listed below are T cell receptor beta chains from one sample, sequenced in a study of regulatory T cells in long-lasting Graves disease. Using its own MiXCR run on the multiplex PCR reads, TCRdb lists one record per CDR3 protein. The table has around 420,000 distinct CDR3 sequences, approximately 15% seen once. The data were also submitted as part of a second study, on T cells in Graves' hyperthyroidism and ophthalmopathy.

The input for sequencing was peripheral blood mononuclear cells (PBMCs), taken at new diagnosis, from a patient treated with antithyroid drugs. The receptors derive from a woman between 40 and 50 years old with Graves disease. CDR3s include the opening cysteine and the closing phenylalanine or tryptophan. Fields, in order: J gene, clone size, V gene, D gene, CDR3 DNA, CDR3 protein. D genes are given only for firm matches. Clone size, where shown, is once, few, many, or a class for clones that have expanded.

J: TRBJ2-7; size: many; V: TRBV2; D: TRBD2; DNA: TGTGCCAGCACCCCGGGGGGAGCGGGAGTCTATAACGAGCAGTACTTC; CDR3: CASTPGGAGVYNEQYF
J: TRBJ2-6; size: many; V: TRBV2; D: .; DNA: TGTGCCAGCAGTGTAGAGGCCAACGTCCTGACTTTC; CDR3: CASSVEANVLTF
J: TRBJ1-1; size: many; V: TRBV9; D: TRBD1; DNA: TGTGCCAGCAGCGTATGGGCAGGGGGTGAAGCTTTCTTT; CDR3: CASSVWAGGEAFF
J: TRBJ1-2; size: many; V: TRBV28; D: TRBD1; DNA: TGTGCCAGCAGTCCGACAGGGTACTATGGCTACACCTTC; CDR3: CASSPTGYYGYTF
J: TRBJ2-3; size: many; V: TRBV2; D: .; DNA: TGTGCCAGCATGGGCAGGATCGGAGATACGCAGTATTTT; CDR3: CASMGRIGDTQYF
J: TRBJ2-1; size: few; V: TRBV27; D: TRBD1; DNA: TGTGCCAGCAGTTCGACAGGGGAGGAGGGGAATGAGCAGTTCTTC; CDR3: CASSSTGEEGNEQFF
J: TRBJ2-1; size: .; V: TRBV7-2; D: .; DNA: TGTGCCAGCAGCCAAGGGCAGGCCTCGGGGCAGTTCTTC; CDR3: CASSQGQASGQFF
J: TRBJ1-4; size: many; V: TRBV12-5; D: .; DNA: TGTGCTAGTGGTTTTCAGACAGCAACTAATGAAAAACTGTTTTTT; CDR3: CASGFQTATNEKLFF
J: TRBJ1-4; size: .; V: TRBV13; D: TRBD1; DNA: TGTGCCAGCAGCCGACAGGGGGCTTGGAATGAAAAACTGTTTTTT; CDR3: CASSRQGAWNEKLFF
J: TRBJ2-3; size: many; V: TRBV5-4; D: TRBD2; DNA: TGTGCCAGCAGCTTGGGGTTTGGGGCGGGAGATGGGACAGATACGCAGTATTTT; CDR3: CASSLGFGAGDGTDTQYF
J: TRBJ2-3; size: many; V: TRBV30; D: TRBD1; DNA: TGTGCCTGGAGTGGGGGGACAGGGAGCACAGATACGCAGTATTTT; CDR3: CAWSGGTGSTDTQYF
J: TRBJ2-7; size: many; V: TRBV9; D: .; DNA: TGTGCCAGCAGTAAGGGCTGGACCTCCTACGAGCAGTACTTC; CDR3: CASSKGWTSYEQYF
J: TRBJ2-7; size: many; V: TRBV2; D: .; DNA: TGTGCCAGCATTGTATCCTACGAGCAGTACTTC; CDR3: CASIVSYEQYF
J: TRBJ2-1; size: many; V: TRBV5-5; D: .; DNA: TGTGCCAGCAGCTTGGAACTATGGGGTCCCTACAATGAGCAGTTCTTC; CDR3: CASSLELWGPYNEQFF
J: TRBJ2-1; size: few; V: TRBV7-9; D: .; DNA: TGTGCCAGCAGCTCGCCAGCCAATGAGCAGTTCTTC; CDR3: CASSSPANEQFF
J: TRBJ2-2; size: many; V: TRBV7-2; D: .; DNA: TGTGCCAGCAGCCTTATAGGGGGGACAATCCGTAGCGGGGAGCTGTTTTTT; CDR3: CASSLIGGTIRSGELFF
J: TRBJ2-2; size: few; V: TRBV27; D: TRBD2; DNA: TGTGCCAGCAGAGGACTAGCGGGAGGGTCGGGCACCGGGGAGCTGTTTTTT; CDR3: CASRGLAGGSGTGELFF
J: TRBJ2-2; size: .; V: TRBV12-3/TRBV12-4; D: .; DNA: TGTGCCAGCAAGGGGATCGGGGAGCTGTTTTTT; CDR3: CASKGIGELFF
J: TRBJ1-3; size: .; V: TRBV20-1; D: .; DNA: TGCAGTGCTGAGGGTGGGGGGACTGGAAACACCATATATTTT; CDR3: CSAEGGGTGNTIYF
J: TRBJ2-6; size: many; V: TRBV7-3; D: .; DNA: TGTGCCAGCAGCTCCAGGGGGGAGGTCTCTGGGGCCAACGTCCTGACTTTC; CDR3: CASSSRGEVSGANVLTF
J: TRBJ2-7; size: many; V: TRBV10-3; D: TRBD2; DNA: TGTGCCATCAGTGAGTCGGGGCTAGCGGGAGCCTACGAGCAGTACTTC; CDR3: CAISESGLAGAYEQYF
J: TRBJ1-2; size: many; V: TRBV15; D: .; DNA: TGTGCCACCAGCAGAGATGGAGGGATCCGACATGGCTACACCTTC; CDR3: CATSRDGGIRHGYTF
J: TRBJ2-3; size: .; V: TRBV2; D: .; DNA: TGTGCCAGCTCACCACTACTGAGATCGCCAGATACGCAGTATTTT; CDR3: CASSPLLRSPDTQYF
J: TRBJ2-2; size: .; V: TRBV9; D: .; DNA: TGTGCCAGCAGCGTAGGTCTCCAGGGGATCACCGGGGAGCTGTTTTTT; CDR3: CASSVGLQGITGELFF
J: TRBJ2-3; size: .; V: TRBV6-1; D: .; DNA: TGTGCCAGCTCCCCCGGTGCGGTAGGCACAGATACGCAGTATTTT; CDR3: CASSPGAVGTDTQYF
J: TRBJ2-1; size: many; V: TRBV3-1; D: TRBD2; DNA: TGTGCCAGCAGCCTTGGGACTAGCGTGTACAATGAGCAGTTCTTC; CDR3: CASSLGTSVYNEQFF
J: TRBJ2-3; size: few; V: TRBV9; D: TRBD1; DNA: TGTGCCAGCAGCGTAGGAGGGGGCTCAGATACGCAGTATTTT; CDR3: CASSVGGGSDTQYF
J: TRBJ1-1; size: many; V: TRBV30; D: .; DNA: TGTGCCTGGAGTGTACGGGGCACCTACTCCACTGAAGCTTTCTTT; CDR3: CAWSVRGTYSTEAFF
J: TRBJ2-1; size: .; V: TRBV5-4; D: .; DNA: TGTGCCAGCAGCTTGGAGAGGGGCAGGGGGGTCGGTGAGCAGTTCTTC; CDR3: CASSLERGRGVGEQFF
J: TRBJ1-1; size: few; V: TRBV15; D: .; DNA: TGTGCCACCAGCAGAGATCGAGGCAGAAAGAACACTGAAGCTTTCTTT; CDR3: CATSRDRGRKNTEAFF
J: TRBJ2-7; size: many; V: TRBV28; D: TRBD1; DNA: TGTGCCAGCAGTCCGTTTGGGGACAGCGATGTCTACGAGCAGTACTTC; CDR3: CASSPFGDSDVYEQYF
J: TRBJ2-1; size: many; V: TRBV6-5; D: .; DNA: TGTGCCAGCAGTTACCGGGGTGTACATGAGCAGTTCTTC; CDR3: CASSYRGVHEQFF
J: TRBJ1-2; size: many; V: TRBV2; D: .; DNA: TGTGCCAGCAGTGAGTGGGGGACTGCTAATGGCTACACCTTC; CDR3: CASSEWGTANGYTF
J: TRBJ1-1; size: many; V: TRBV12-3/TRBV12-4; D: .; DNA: TGTGCCAGCAGGAAAACCGGGACATCTGAAGCTTTCTTT; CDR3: CASRKTGTSEAFF
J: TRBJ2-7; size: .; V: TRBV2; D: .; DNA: TGTGCCAGCAAGAACGAATACGAGCAGTACTTC; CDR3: CASKNEYEQYF
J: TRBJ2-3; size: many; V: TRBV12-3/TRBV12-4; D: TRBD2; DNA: TGTGCCAGCAGTCGCGGGAGCTTGGTAGATACGCAGTATTTT; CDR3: CASSRGSLVDTQYF
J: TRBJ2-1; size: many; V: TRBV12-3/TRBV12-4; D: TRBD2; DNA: TGTGCCAGCAGTTTTAGAAGCCCCCGACTAGCTGGGATCAATGAGCAGTTCTTC; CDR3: CASSFRSPRLAGINEQFF
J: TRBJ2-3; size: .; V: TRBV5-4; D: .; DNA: TGTGCCAGCAGCAGCCTCGGGTTCGCGGCTACAGATACGCAGTATTTT; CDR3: CASSSLGFAATDTQYF
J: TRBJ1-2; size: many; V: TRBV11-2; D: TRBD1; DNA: TGTGCCAGCAGCCCGAACCCGACAGGGGGGCACTCTGGCTACACCTTC; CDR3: CASSPNPTGGHSGYTF
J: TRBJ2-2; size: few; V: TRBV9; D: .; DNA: TGTGCCAGCAGCGTAGAGGGGGGGGACACCGGGGAGCTGTTTTTT; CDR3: CASSVEGGDTGELFF
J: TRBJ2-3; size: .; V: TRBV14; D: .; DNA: TGTGCCAGCAGCCGAAGGGGTGGGGGGCCCGATACGCAGTATTTT; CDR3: CASSRRGGGPDTQYF
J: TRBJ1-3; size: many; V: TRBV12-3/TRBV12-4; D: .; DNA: TGTGCCAGCAGGACGGACAGCTCTGGAAACACCATATATTTT; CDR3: CASRTDSSGNTIYF
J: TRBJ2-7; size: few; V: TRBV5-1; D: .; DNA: TGCGCCAGCAGCTGGGGAGGATCAGGAGGGACCTACGAGCAGTACTTC; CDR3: CASSWGGSGGTYEQYF
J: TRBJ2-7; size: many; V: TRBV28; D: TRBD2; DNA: TGTGCCAGCGGTCCCCGGTTACTAGCGGGCCGCGAGCAGTACTTC; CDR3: CASGPRLLAGREQYF
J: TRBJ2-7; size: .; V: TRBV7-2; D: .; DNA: TGTGCCAGCAGCTCCCCCGGCGACACCGCCTACGAGCAGTACTTC; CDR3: CASSSPGDTAYEQYF
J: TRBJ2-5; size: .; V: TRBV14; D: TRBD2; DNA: TGTGCCAGCAGCCGGAACTTTCGACTAGCGGGAGGGCGAGAAGAGACCCAGTACTTC; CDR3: CASSRNFRLAGGREETQYF
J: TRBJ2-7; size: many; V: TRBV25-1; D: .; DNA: TGTGCCAGCAGGGACCCTCGAGGCTCCTACGAGCAGTACTTC; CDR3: CASRDPRGSYEQYF
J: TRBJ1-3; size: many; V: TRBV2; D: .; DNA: TGTGCCACCGACAGGAGCAGAAACACCATATATTTT; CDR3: CATDRSRNTIYF
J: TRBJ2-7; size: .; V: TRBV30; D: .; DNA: TGTGCCTGGAGGTCGGACCCCACGGCCACCTACGAGCAGTACTTC; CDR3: CAWRSDPTATYEQYF
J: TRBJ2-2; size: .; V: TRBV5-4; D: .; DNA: TGTGCCAGCAGCTCCCCAGGGTATCAAGGCGCCGGGGAGCTGTTTTTT; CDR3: CASSSPGYQGAGELFF
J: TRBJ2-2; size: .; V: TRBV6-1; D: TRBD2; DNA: TGTGCCAGCAGTGACGCGGGAGCACTGAACACCGGGGAGCTGTTTTTT; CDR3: CASSDAGALNTGELFF
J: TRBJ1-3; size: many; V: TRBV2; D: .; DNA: TGTGCCAGCAGTGAATGGCCACTCCCTGGAAACACCATATATTTT; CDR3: CASSEWPLPGNTIYF
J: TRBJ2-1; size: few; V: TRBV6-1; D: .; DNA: TGTGCCAGCAGAAGGGCCAGCCCCTACAATGAGCAGTTCTTC; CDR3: CASRRASPYNEQFF
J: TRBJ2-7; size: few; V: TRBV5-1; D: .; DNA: TGCGCCAGCAGCAAGGGACAAGCATTCTCCTACGAGCAGTACTTC; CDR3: CASSKGQAFSYEQYF
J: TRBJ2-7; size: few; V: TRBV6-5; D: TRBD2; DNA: TGTGCCAGCAGTTACCTCCCCGCCGGACTAGCGGGAGAATACGAGCAGTACTTC; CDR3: CASSYLPAGLAGEYEQYF
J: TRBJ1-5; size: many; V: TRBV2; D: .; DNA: TGTGCCAGCAGTGCCCCCATGGACAGTCACAATCAGCCCCAGCATTTT; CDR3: CASSAPMDSHNQPQHF